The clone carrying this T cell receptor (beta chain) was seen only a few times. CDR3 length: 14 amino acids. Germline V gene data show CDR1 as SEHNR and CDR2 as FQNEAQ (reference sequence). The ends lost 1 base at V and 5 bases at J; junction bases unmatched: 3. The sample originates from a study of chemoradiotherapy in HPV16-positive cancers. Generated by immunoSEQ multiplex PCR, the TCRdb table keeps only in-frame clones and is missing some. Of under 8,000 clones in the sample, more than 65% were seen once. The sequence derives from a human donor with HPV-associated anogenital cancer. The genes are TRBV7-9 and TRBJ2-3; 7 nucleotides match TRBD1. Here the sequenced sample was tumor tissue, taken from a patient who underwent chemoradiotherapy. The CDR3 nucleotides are TGTGCCAGCAGCTTAGGGCCAGGGGGAGATACGCAGTATTTT. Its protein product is CASSLGPGGDTQYF.